The 2 T cell receptor beta chains reported below all come from one sample, sequenced in a study of blood T cell repertoires in COVID-19. Assay used: immunoSEQ multiplex PCR; TCRdb lists only in-frame clones, some missing. The sample lists a few hundred thousand clones, roughly 85% occurring once. The sequenced material came from peripheral blood. The source of these receptors is a man between 50 and 59 years old who had recovered from COVID-19.

V and J are TRBV27 and TRBJ2-1; the match to TRBD2 covers 9 bases. This CDR3 is 18 amino acids long. The germline CDR1 and CDR2 sequences are MNHEY and SMNVEV (reference sequence). The V gene end was trimmed by 2 bases and the J gene end by 3 bases; junction bases not matched to a gene: 11. CDR3 in DNA: TGTGCCAGCAGTTTAGCCGAGAATCTAGCGGGGCGCTACAATGAGCAGTTCTTC. This translates into CASSLAENLAGRYNEQFF.

This clone appeared once. This chain connects TRBV3-1 (or the pseudogene TRBV3-2) to TRBJ2-1, with a possible D match to TRBD1 (5 bases). The CDR3 sequence is 13 residues long. Germline assignment: CDR1 LGHDT and CDR2 YNNKEL (reference sequence). Trimming pared 2 bases from V and 5 bases from J, leaving 7 bases between. In DNA form, the CDR3 reads TGTGCCAGCAGCCAAAGGGGTGACAATGAGCAGTTCTTC. Its protein is CASSQRGDNEQFF.